Listed below are T cell receptor beta chains from one sample, sequenced in a study of blood T cell repertoires in COVID-19. Repertoires were generated with immunoSEQ multiplex PCR, while TCRdb's copy carries only in-frame clones and drops some. The sample carries approximately 110,000 clones, around 84% recorded once. The sequenced material came from peripheral blood. The receptors were sampled from a woman of 80 years or more with active or convalescent COVID-19. Each CDR3 is given with its conserved first and last residue. D genes are given only for firm matches. Clone size, where shown, is once, few, many, or a class for clones that have expanded.

NA	TRBV28	TRBJ1-1	NA	CASSSTTTGTFF	TGTGCCAGCAGTTCAACGACAACGGGAACTTTCTTT
NA	TRBV1	TRBJ2-7	NA	CTSSQDQVGSEISSYEQYF	TGCACCAGCAGCCAAGATCAAGTTGGTAGCGAAATAAGCTCCTACGAGCAGTACTTC
NA	TRBV28	TRBJ2-1	NA	CASSFRRVQFF	TGTGCCAGCAGTTTTCGCCGAGTACAGTTCTTC
TRBD2	TRBV19	TRBJ2-3	once	CASSIGLAGGLDTQYF	TGTGCCAGTAGTATCGGACTAGCGGGAGGGCTAGATACGCAGTATTTT
NA	TRBV28	TRBJ1-6	NA	CASTLGGVGSPLHF	TGTGCCAGCACCTTGGGGGGGGTTGGTTCACCCCTCCACTTT
NA	TRBV5-8	TRBJ1-3	NA	CASSQGYVGGNTIYF	TGTGCCAGCAGCCAGGGATATGTGGGTGGAAACACCATATATTTT
TRBD1	TRBV5-1	TRBJ2-5	NA	CASSSQGAETQYF	TGCGCCAGCAGCTCACAGGGGGCAGAGACCCAGTACTTC
TRBD2	TRBV7-8	TRBJ2-7	NA	CASSKRGTSDYEQYF	TGTGCCAGCAGCAAAAGGGGGACTAGCGACTACGAGCAGTACTTC
TRBD2	TRBV6-1	TRBJ2-2	NA	CASSELRLAGNTGELFF	TGTGCCAGCAGTGAACTTAGACTAGCGGGAAACACCGGGGAGCTGTTTTTT
NA	TRBV25-1	TRBJ1-6	few	CASSAQEQTSSYNSPLHF	TGTGCCAGCAGTGCCCAGGAACAGACAAGCTCCTATAATTCACCCCTCCACTTT
NA	TRBV15	TRBJ1-4	NA	CATSRDRGTNEKLFF	TGTGCCACCAGCAGAGATCGTGGCACTAATGAAAAACTGTTTTTT
NA	TRBV14	TRBJ2-7	NA	CASSHGPGAPGYF	TGTGCCAGCAGCCATGGGCCAGGGGCCCCTGGGTACTTC
NA	TRBV10-3	TRBJ2-7	NA	CAINVGRNEQYF	TGTGCCATCAATGTCGGGAGAAACGAGCAGTACTTC
NA	TRBV9	TRBJ2-3	NA	CASSVSGDPRWTQYF	TGTGCCAGCAGCGTATCAGGGGACCCCAGATGGACGCAGTATTTT
TRBD2	TRBV9	TRBJ2-1	NA	CASSRGVAGPSYNEQFF	TGTGCCAGCTCCCGGGGGGTAGCGGGACCCTCCTACAATGAGCAGTTCTTC
TRBD1	TRBV4-1	TRBJ2-7	NA	CASSHPGQGAYEQYF	TGCGCCAGCAGCCATCCGGGACAGGGGGCATACGAGCAGTACTTC
TRBD1	TRBV7-9	TRBJ2-7	NA	CASRGETGGFYEQYF	TGTGCCAGCAGAGGGGAGACAGGGGGCTTCTACGAGCAGTACTTC
NA	TRBV9	TRBJ1-1	NA	CASSARSVNTEAFF	TGTGCCAGCAGCGCCCGGAGCGTGAACACTGAAGCTTTCTTT
NA	TRBV6-5	TRBJ2-3	NA	CASSYQQGTDTQYF	TGTGCCAGCAGTTACCAGCAGGGGACAGATACGCAGTATTTT
NA	TRBV28	TRBJ1-2	NA	CASSPPGEQVGYGYTF	TGTGCCAGCAGTCCGCCAGGCGAACAAGTTGGCTATGGCTACACCTTC
TRBD1	TRBV7-8	TRBJ1-6	NA	CASSLGTENSPLHF	TGTGCCAGCAGCTTGGGGACAGAAAATTCACCCCTCCACTTT
NA	TRBV10-1	TRBJ2-3	few	CASSESPSTDTQYF	TGCGCCAGCAGTGAGTCTCCTAGCACAGATACGCAGTATTTT
TRBD1	TRBV5-1	TRBJ2-3	few	CASTKGQGVADTQYF	TGCGCCAGCACCAAAGGACAGGGGGTGGCAGATACGCAGTATTTT